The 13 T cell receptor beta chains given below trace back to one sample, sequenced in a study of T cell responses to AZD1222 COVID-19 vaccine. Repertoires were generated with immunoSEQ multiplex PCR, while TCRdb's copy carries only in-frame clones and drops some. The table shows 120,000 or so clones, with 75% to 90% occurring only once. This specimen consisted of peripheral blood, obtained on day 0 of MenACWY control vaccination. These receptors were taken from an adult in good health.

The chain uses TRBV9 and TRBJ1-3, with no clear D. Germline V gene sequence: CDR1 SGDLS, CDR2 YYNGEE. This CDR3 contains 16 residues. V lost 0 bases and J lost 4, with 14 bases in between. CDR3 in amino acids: CASSVDLPSQGNTIYF. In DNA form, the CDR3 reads TGTGCCAGCAGCGTAGACTTGCCTTCCCAAGGAAACACCATATATTTT.

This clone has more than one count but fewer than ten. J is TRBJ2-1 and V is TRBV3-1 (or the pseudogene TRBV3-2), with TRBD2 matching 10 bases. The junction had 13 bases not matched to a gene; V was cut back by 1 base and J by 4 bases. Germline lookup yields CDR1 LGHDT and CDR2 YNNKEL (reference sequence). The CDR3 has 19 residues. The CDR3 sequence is CASSQVKSSGSLIYNEQFF. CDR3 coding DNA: TGTGCCAGCAGCCAAGTGAAGTCTAGCGGGAGTCTCATTTACAATGAGCAGTTCTTC.

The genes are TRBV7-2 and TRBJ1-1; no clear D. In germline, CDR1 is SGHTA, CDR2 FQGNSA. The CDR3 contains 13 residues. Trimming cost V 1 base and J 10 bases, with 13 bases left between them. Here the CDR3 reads CASSLVFGEGAFF. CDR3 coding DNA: TGTGCCAGCAGCTTAGTCTTCGGGGAGGGAGCTTTCTTT.

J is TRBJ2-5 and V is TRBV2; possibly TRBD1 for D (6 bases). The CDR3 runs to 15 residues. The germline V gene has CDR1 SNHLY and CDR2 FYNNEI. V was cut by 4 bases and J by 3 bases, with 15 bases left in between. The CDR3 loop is CASSAHQGPEETQYF. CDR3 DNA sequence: TGTGCCAGCAGTGCCCACCAGGGGCCTGAAGAGACCCAGTACTTC.

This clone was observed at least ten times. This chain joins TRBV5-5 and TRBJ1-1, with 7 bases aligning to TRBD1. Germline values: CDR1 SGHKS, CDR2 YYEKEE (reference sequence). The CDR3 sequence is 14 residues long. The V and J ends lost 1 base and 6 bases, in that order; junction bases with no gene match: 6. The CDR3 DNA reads TGTGCCAGCAGCTTGAGTTTTCAGGGGGCTGAAGCTTTCTTT. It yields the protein CASSLSFQGAEAFF.

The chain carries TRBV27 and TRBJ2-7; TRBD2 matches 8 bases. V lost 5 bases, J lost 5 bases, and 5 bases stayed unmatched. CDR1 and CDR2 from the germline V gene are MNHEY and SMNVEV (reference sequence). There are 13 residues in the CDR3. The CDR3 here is CASSPGGGHEQYF. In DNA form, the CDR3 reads TGTGCCAGCAGTCCGGGGGGGGGACACGAGCAGTACTTC.

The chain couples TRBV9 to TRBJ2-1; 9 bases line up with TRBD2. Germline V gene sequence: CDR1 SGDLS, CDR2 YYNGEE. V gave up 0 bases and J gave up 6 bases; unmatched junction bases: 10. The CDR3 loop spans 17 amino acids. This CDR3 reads CASSVAPQAGGINEQFF. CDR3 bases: TGTGCCAGCAGCGTAGCCCCCCAAGCGGGAGGCATCAATGAGCAGTTCTTC.

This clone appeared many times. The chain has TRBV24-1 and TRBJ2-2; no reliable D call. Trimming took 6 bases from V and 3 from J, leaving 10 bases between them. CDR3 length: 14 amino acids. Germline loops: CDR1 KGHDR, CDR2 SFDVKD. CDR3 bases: TGTGCCACCAGTCCCAGCATGGACACCGGGGAGCTGTTTTTT. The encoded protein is CATSPSMDTGELFF.

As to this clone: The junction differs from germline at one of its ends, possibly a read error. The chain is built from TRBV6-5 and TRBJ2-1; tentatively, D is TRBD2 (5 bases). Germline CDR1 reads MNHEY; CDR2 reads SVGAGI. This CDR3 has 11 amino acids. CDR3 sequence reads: CASSSGSRQIF. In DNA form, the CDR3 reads TGTGCCAGCAGTTCGGGATCCCGCCAGATCTTC.

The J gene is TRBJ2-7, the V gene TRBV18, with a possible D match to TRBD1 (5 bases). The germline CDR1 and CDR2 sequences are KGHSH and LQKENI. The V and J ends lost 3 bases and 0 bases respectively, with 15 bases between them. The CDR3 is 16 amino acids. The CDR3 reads CASSPAAGMGSYEQYF. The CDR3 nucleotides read TGTGCCAGCTCACCGGCCGCAGGGATGGGCTCCTACGAGCAGTACTTC.

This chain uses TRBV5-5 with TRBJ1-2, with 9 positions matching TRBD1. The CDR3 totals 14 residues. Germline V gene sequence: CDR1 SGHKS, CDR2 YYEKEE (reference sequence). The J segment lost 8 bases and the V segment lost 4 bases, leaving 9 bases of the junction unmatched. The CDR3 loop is CASSHPGTGRGYTF. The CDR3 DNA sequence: TGTGCCAGCAGCCATCCAGGGACAGGGAGAGGCTACACCTTC.

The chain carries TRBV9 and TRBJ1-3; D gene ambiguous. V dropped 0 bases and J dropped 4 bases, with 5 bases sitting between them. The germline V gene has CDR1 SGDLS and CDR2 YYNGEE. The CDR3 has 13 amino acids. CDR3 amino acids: CASSVDIGNTIYF. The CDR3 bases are TGTGCCAGCAGCGTAGACATCGGAAACACCATATATTTT.

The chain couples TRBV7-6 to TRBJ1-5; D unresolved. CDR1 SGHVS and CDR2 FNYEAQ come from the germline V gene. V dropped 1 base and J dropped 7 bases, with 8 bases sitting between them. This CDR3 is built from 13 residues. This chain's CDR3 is CASSLDSDQPQHF. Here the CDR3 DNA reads TGTGCCAGCAGCTTAGATAGCGACCAGCCCCAGCATTTT.